This T cell receptor (beta chain) was sequenced in a study of shared clonotypes between healthy human individuals. General study points: It was the non-shared clonotypes that had lower generation probabilities than clonotypes shared by all four donors. Among a handful of donors, approximately 5% of naive CD4 clonotypes were found in common.

Comments on this clone: Its antigen remains unknown. Other DNA sequences within the sample encode an identical CDR3.

Trimming stripped 0 bases from V and 2 bases from J, with 8 bases between. Germline V lookup: CDR1 LNHNV, CDR2 YYDKDF (reference sequence). This CDR3 is built from 15 residues. Original handling: ImmunoSEQ only sent back junction sequences with no quality scores, so filtering was done differently. Sequencing used immunoSEQ multiplex PCR; TCRdb keeps in-frame clones, though not all of them. V and J calls and clone size are given by that table; D and trimming were obtained from the DNA. The data hold millions of clones, with 85% to 95% observed a single time. In the naive CD8 group, cells lacked CD45RO and were positively selected for CCR7, so terminally differentiated effector memory CD45RA+ cells were left out. The donors, healthy adults who were HIV-negative, had experienced no recent acute infections or vaccinations.

This chain connects TRBV15 to TRBJ1-5, with D possibly matching TRBD1 (5 bases). Sequencing was done on a sample of naive CD8+ T cells from PBMCs. This clonotype originated in a man in his late teens or twenties in good health. Some clones in this sample may be carry-over from other donors' samples. The CDR3 DNA is TGTGCCACCAGCAGAGAGGGAGGGGGCAATCAGCCCCAGCATTTT. It encodes CATSREGGGNQPQHF.